This T cell receptor beta chain was found in a study of shared clonotypes between healthy human individuals. Germline-derived CDR1 and CDR2 are MDHEN and SYDVKM. Trimming cost V 4 bases and J 5 bases, with 17 bases left between them. This CDR3 contains 15 residues. The sorted-subset replicate PCRs were given 150 to 250 ng DNA, which is 25,000 to 35,000 T cell genomes. Some clones are missing from TCRdb's copy, which holds only in-frame ones; the method was immunoSEQ multiplex PCR. Of 1,100,000 or so clones listed, about four fifths are singletons. Broader study findings: Deeper or shallower sequencing was expected to change how clonotypes are shared among donors. Larger estimated richness was generally recorded for naive subsets relative to memory subsets.

As for this clone: Antigen: not known.

The receptor comes from a man younger than 35 in good health. Some clones in this sample may be carry-over from other donors' samples. Material for sequencing was memory CD4+ T cells from PBMCs. Documented subset: CD45RA-negative fraction. V and J are TRBV28 and TRBJ1-1, with D perhaps TRBD1 (5 bases). CDR3: CASSSPARGHTEAFF. DNA for the CDR3: TGTGCCAGCAGTTCCCCGGCCCGCGGACATACTGAAGCTTTCTTT.